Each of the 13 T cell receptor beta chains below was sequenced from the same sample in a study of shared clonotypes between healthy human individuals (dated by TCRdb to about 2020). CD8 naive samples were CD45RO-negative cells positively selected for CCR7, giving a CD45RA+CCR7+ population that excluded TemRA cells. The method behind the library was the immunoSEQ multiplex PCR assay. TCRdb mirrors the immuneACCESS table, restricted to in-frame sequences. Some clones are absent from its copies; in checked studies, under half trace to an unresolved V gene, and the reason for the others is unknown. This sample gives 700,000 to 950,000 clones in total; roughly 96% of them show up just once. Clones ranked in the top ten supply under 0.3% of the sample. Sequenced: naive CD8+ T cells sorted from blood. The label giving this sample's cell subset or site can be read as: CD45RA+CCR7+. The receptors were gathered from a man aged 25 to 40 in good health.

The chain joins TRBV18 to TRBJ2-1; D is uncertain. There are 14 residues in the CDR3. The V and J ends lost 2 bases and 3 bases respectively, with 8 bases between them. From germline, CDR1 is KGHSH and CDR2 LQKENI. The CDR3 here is CASSPGNVYNEQFF. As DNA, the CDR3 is TGTGCCAGCTCACCAGGGAACGTCTACAATGAGCAGTTCTTC.

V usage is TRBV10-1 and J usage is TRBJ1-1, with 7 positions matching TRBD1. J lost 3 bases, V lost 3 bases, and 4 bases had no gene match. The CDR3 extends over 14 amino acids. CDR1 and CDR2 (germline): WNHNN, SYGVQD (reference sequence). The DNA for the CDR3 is TGCGCCAGCAGTGAATCAGACAGGGACACTGAAGCTTTCTTT. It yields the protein CASSESDRDTEAFF.

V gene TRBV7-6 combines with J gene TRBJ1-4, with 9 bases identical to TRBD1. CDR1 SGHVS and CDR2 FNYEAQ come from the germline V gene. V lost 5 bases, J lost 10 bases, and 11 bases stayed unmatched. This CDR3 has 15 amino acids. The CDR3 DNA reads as TGTGCCAGCAGCCGCGGGACAGGGAGGGAGGTAAAACTGTTTTTT. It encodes CASSRGTGREVKLFF. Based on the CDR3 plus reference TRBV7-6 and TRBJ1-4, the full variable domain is GAGVSQSPRYKVTKRGQDVALRCDPISGHVSLYWYRQALGQGPEFLTYFNYEAQQDKSGLPNDRFSAERPEGSISTLTIQRTEQRDSAMYRCASSRGTGREVKLFFGSGTQLSVL.

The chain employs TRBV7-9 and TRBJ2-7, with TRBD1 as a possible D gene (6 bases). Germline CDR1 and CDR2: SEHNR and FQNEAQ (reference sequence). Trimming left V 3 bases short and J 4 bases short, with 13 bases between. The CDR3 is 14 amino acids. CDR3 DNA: TGTGCCAGCAGCTTCCAGGGGATCCTATACGAGCAGTACTTC. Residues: CASSFQGILYEQYF.

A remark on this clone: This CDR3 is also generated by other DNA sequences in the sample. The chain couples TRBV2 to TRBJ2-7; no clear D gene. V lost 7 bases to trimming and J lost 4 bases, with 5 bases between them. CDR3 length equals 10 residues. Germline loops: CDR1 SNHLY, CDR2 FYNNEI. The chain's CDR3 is CASNGYEQYF. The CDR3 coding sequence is TGTGCCAGCAATGGGTACGAGCAGTACTTC.

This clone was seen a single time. The CDR3 here is CASSLNRLEETQYF. In DNA, the CDR3 is TGTGCCAGCAGCCTCAATCGACTGGAGGAGACCCAGTACTTC. The chain joins TRBV21-1 to TRBJ2-5; the table's D call TRBD2 went unverified against the DNA. TRBV21-1 is labeled a pseudogene. The CDR3 loop spans 14 amino acids.

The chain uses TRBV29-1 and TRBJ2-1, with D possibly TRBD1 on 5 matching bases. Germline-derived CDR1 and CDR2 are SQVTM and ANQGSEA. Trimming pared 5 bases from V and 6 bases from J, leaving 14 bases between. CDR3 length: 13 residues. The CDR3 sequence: CSVYRLSGNEQFF. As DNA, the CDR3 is TGCAGCGTTTACAGGCTGAGTGGCAATGAGCAGTTCTTC.

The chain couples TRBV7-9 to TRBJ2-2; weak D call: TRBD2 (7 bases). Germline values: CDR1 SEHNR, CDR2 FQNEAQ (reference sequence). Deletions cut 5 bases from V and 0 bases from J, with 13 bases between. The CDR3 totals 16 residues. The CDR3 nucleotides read TGTGCCAGCAGCCCGGCGCGGGGGCCGAACACCGGGGAGCTGTTTTTT. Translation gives CASSPARGPNTGELFF.

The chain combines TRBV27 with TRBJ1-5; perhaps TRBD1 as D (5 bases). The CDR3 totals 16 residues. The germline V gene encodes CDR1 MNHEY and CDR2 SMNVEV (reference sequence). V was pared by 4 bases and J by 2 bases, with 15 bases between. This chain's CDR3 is CASSSSGIGGNQPQHF. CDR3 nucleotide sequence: TGTGCCAGCAGTTCGTCAGGGATTGGTGGCAATCAGCCCCAGCATTTT.

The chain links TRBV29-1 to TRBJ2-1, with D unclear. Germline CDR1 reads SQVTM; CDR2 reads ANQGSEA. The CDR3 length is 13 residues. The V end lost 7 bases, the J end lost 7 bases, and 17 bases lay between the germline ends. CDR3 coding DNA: TGCAGCGCTGCCGGCAGTAGTCCGAATGAGCAGTTCTTC. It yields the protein CSAAGSSPNEQFF.

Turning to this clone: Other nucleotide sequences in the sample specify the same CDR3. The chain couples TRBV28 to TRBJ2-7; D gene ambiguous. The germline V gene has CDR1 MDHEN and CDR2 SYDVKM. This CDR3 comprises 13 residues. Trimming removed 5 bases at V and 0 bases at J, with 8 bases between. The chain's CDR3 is CASSLPSSYEQYF. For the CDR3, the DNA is TGTGCCAGCAGTCTGCCGAGCTCCTACGAGCAGTACTTC.

The CDR3 nucleotides are TGTGCCAGCAGCTTGGGGGAGGGGTACCGTAGCAGGCAGCCCCAGCATTTT. As protein: CASSLGEGYRSRQPQHF. The chain joins TRBV5-6 to TRBJ1-5, with D perhaps TRBD1 (5 bases). The germline V gene has CDR1 SGHDT and CDR2 YYEEEE. Trimming cost V 0 bases and J 7 bases, with 20 bases left between them. The CDR3 totals 17 residues. Filled out from reference TRBV5-6 and TRBJ1-5, the complete variable domain reads DAGVTQSPTHLIKTRGQQVTLRCSPKSGHDTVSWYQQALGQGPQFIFQYYEEEERQRGNFPDRFSGHQFPNYSSELNVNALLLGDSALYLCASSLGEGYRSRQPQHFGDGTRLSIL.

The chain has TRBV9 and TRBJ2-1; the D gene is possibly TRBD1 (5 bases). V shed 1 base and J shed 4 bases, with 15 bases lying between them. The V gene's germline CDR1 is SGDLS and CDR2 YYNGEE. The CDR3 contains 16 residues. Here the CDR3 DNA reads TGTGCCAGCAGCGTATTAGACAGTCCGTTTTACAATGAGCAGTTCTTC. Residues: CASSVLDSPFYNEQFF.